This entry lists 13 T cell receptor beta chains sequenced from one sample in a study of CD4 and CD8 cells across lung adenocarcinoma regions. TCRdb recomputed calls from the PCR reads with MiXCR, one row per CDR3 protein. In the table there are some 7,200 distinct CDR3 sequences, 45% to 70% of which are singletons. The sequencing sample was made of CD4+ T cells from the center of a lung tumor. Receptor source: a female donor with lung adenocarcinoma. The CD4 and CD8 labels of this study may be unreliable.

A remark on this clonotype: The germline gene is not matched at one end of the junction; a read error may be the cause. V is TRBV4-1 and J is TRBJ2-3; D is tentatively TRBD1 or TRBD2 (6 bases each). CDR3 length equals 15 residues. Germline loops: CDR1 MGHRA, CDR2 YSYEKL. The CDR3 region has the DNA TGCGCCAGCGGCCTCGGGGGCGGTAGCACAGATACGCAGTATTTC. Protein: CASGLGGGSTDTQYF.

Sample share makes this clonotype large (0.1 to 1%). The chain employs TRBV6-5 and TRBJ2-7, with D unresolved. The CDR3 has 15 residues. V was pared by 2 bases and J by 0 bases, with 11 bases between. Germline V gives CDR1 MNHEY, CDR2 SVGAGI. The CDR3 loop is CASSYSVSPSYEQYF. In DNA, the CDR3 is TGTGCCAGCAGTTACAGCGTTAGCCCCTCCTACGAGCAGTACTTC.

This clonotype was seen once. The DNA of the CDR3 is TGTGCCAGCAGTTACACTTCCGGGACCGATCAGCCCCAGCATTTT. Translated: CASSYTSGTDQPQHF. The chain recombines TRBV6-5 with TRBJ1-5; TRBD1 is a possible D gene (5 bases). The CDR3 has 15 amino acids. Germline lookup yields CDR1 MNHEY and CDR2 SVGAGI. Trimming removed 2 bases at V and 5 bases at J, with 13 bases between.

The CDR3 here is CASSRVNEQYF. As DNA, the CDR3 is TGTGCCAGCTCGAGGGTAAATGAGCAGTACTTC. V gene TRBV6-1 combines with J gene TRBJ2-1; weak D call: TRBD2 (5 bases). The J call may be faulty, since TRBJ2-7 better matches the DNA end. This CDR3 region has 11 residues. Germline CDR1 MNHNS, CDR2 SASEGT.

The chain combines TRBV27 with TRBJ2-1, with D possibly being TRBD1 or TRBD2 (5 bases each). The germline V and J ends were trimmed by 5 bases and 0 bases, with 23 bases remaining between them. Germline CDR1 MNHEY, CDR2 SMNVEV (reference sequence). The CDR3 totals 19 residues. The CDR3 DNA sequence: TGTGCCAGCAGTGTAATAGGTCTACCATTGGGGACCTCCTACAATGAGCAGTTCTTC. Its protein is CASSVIGLPLGTSYNEQFF.

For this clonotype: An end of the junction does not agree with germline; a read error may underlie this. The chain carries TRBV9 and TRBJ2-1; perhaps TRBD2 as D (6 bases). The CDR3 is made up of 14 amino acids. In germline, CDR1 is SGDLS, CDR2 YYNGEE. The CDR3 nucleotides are TGTGCGGGGAGCGCGGGACGGGGCCCAGATACGCAGTACTTT. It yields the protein CAGSAGRGPDTQYF.

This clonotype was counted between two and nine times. CDR3 sequence (DNA): TGTGCCAGCAGCCAAGCTGGGGGGAGCGGTGAGACCCAGTACTTC. This codes for CASSQAGGSGETQYF. V and J are TRBV3-1 and TRBJ2-1; weak D call: TRBD2 (6 bases). The J call is uncertain, as TRBJ2-5 better fits the DNA end. This CDR3 contains 15 residues. CDR1 is LGHDT and CDR2 is YNNKEL in the germline V gene (reference sequence).

The DNA of the CDR3 is TGTGCCAGCAGCAAAGGAGCGGGGGGGGGGGGCCAGTACTTC. Protein: CASSKGAGGGGQYF. This chain connects TRBV7-2 to TRBJ2-5; 10 nucleotides line up with TRBD2. Germline V gives CDR1 SGHTA, CDR2 FQGNSA. CDR3 length: 14 residues. The ends lost 5 bases at V and 10 bases at J; junction bases unmatched: 10. The full variable domain, with the rest looked up from reference TRBV7-2 and TRBJ2-5, is GAGVSQSPSNKVTEKGKDVELRCDPISGHTALYWYRQSLGQGLEFLIYFQGNSAPDKSGLPSDRFSAERTGGSVSTLTIQRTQQEDSAVYLCASSKGAGGGGQYFGPGTRLLVL.

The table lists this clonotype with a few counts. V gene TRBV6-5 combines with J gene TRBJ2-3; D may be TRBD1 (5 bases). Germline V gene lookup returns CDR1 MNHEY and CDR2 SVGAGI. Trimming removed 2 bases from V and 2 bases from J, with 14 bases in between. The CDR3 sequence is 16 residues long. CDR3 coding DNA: TGTGCCAGCAGTTACGACTCGGTTGGGGCCACAGATACGCAGTATTTT. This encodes CASSYDSVGATDTQYF.

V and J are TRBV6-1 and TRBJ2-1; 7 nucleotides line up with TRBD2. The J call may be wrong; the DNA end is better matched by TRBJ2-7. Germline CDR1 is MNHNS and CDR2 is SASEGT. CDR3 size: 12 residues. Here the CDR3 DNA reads TGTGCCAGCTCCATTGGGGGGGACGAGCAGTACTTC. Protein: CASSIGGDEQYF.

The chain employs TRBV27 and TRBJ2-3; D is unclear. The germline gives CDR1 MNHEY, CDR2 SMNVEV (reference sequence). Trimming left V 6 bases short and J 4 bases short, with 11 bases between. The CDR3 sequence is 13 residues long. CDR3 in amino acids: CASSLLDADTQYF. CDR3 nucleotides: TGTGCCAGCAGCCTACTTGACGCAGATACGCAGTATTTT.

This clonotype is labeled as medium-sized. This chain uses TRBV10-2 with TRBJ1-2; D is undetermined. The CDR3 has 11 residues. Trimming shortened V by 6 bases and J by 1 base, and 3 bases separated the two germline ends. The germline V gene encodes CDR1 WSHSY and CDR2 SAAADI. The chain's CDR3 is CASRYNYGYTF. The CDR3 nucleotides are TGCGCCAGCAGATATAACTATGGCTACACCTTC.

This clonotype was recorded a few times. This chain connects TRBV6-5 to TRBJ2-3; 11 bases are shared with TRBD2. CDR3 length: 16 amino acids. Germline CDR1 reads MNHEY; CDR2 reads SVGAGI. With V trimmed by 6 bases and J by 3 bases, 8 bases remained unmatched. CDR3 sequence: CASSLLAGDPTDTQYF. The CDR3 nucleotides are TGTGCCAGCAGCTTACTAGCGGGAGATCCAACAGATACGCAGTATTTT.